This TCR beta chain stems from a study of T cells in Graves' hyperthyroidism and ophthalmopathy. Notes on the study in general: Researchers found most expanded thyroid clonotypes above 0.001 in blood as well. By a 13 V-J model, ophthalmopathy was set apart from stable hyperthyroidism. Ophthalmopathy, which appeared later, was predicted by the model a median about 6 months before onset.

With 4 bases removed from V and 6 bases from J, the gap between germline ends came to 16 bases. Germline V gives CDR1 MGHRA, CDR2 YSYEKL. CDR3 length: 14 amino acids. Note on this clonotype: The antigen remains unidentified.

RNA transcripts yielded amplified TCR beta CDR3 regions. During a first-round RT-PCR of the TCR CDR3, the HTBI primer set was used. From the multiplex PCR reads, TCRdb called clonotypes with MiXCR, one entry per CDR3 protein. This sample has nearly 750,000 distinct CDR3 sequences; approximately 40% occur once, and the top ten carry less than 40%. Sample: blood. The V gene is TRBV4-1, the J gene TRBJ2-7, with TRBD1 as a possible D gene (5 bases). The receptor comes from a woman aged 40 to 50 with Graves' hyperthyroidism. CDR3 residues: CASSLTEQGGEQYF. The CDR3 nucleotides read TGCGCCAGCAGCCTAACTGAGCAGGGCGGCGAGCAGTACTTC.